This entry is about one T cell receptor (beta chain). Its antigen is still unknown. Qualities for individual bases were not recorded, and no much larger clone is one base off. The immunoSEQ Assay, a bias-controlled multiplex PCR, was used to amplify TCRbeta CDR3 regions from genomic DNA. As for the original processing: Nucleated cell counts per sample were estimated from amplification of reference gene primers within the assay. Sequence reads were collapsed and filtered to measure the absolute abundance of every unique TCRbeta CDR3 rearrangement. Productive Simpson clonality was computed per sample as the square root of Simpson's diversity index over productive rearrangements. What TCRdb holds here is the immuneACCESS table cut down to in-frame rearrangements. Part of the clones is not present; checked against another copy, under half of the missing clones reflect an unresolved V gene, and the others are unexplained. V, J and clone size derive from that table, while D and trimming were established from the DNA sequence. The sample table holds roughly 200,000 clones, of which 80% to 90% were seen once. Jointly, the top ten make up 18% of the sample.

Collaborating institutions collected whole blood in K2EDTA tubes following their own protocols. For TCRbeta analysis, collaborator samples were shipped as frozen whole blood, as isolated PBMCs, or as DNA extracted from either sample type. These data originate in a study of blood T cell repertoires in COVID-19 (dated by TCRdb to the early 2020s). Context from the whole study: Samples covering the acute and convalescent phases of COVID-19 were provided by collaborators in the United States, Italy and Spain. The prospective study material was composed of cDNA or gDNA derived from T cells, B-cell-depleted T cells, or PBMCs. Subjects who had been exposed to COVID-19, were actively infected with it, or had recovered from it provided the deeply sampled blood TCRbeta repertoires that made up the dataset. A freely available public database, intended as a resource for researchers studying the immune response to SARS-CoV-2, is where the repertoires were released. The samples were drawn from the first 160 participants of the ongoing ImmuneRACE study and from 1,254 subjects provided by 6 global collaborators. A de-identified subject ID, COVID-19 status, age in years and sex were almost always included in the sample metadata. Where HLA class I and class II types were available, the types were taken from metadata supplied by the sample provider, not from assay-based typing.

What the work shows at the level of the full study, not this receptor alone: How much clinical and demographic metadata was included differed by source and by participant, and the metadata was provided uncurated.

The sequenced material came from peripheral blood. The receptor comes from a woman of 80 years or more with active or convalescent COVID-19.

The CDR3 has the sequence CASSWDRGNQPQHF. In nucleotides, the sequence is TGTGCCAGCAGCTGGGACAGAGGCAATCAGCCCCAGCATTTT. The sequence joins TRBV7-3 to TRBJ1-5, with 7 bases matching TRBD1. Germline trimming amounts to 4 bases on V and 2 bases on J, with 2 as the count of junction bases outside the gene matches. Its CDR3 holds 14 amino acids, cysteine through phenylalanine. The kept DNA is CDR3 alone, 42 bases in frame from the first base. The germline V gene gives CDR1 as SGHTA and CDR2 as FQGTGA.